A single sample gave rise to the 6 T cell receptor beta chains below, sequenced in a study of tissue T cells after allogeneic stem cell transplantation. TCRdb keeps only in-frame clones here, not all; method: immunoSEQ multiplex PCR. The sample yields about 4,700 clones, 69% seen once. The starting material was duodenal tissue, obtained at autopsy. Receptor source: a female patient between 18 and 55 years old with steroid-refractory graft-versus-host disease after an allogeneic stem cell transplant. Some T cells may be the graft donor's.

The chain has TRBV13 and TRBJ2-5; TRBD2 matches at 7 bases. The CDR3 spans 16 residues. V dropped 2 bases and J dropped 2; count of bases not matched to a gene: 8. Germline CDR1 and CDR2: PRHDT and FYEKMQ (reference sequence). The CDR3 spells CASSLNGLAVQETQYF. The CDR3 nucleotides read TGTGCCAGCAGCTTAAATGGGCTAGCGGTACAAGAGACCCAGTACTTC. The entire variable domain, with the rest obtained from reference TRBV13 and TRBJ2-5, is as follows: AAGVIQSPRHLIKEKRETATLKCYPIPRHDTVYWYQQGPGQDPQFLISFYEKMQSDKGSIPDRFSAQQFSDYHSELNMSSLELGDSALYFCASSLNGLAVQETQYFGPGTRLLVL.

This rearrangement joins TRBV25-1 to TRBJ2-4; perhaps TRBD1 as D (5 bases). The CDR3 contains 13 residues. Germline V CDR1 and CDR2: MGHDK, SYGVNS. V was shortened by 2 bases and J by 8 bases, with 10 bases between the two germline ends. Written as DNA, the CDR3 is TGTGCCAGCAGTGAAAGGGGAAGGGACATTCAGTACTTC. Translating it yields CASSERGRDIQYF.

The chain uses TRBV19 and TRBJ2-7; 10 positions match TRBD2. J was trimmed by 5 bases and V by 2 bases; bases with no gene match: 6. CDR1 and CDR2 from the germline V gene are LNHDA and SQIVND (reference sequence). The CDR3 has 15 residues. This chain's CDR3 is CASSIQGLARNEQYF. The DNA of the CDR3 is TGTGCCAGTAGTATACAGGGACTAGCGAGGAACGAGCAGTACTTC.

This chain connects TRBV10-3 to TRBJ2-6, with a possible D match to TRBD1 (5 bases). This CDR3 comprises 17 residues. V was clipped by 3 bases and J by 0 bases, with 12 bases between them. Germline V CDR1 and CDR2: ENHRY, SYGVKD. The CDR3 nucleotides read TGTGCCATCAGTGACTCAGGGCTTAGCTCTGGGGCCAACGTCCTGACTTTC. Amino acids: CAISDSGLSSGANVLTF.

The sample holds a few counts of this clone. This chain links TRBV27 with TRBJ2-2, with 7 bases that match TRBD2. This CDR3 contains 16 residues. Germline CDR1 is MNHEY and CDR2 is SMNVEV (reference sequence). J was trimmed by 5 bases and V by 3 bases; bases with no gene match: 9. The CDR3 loop is CASSFSGTMKTGELFF. CDR3 bases: TGTGCCAGCAGTTTCTCCGGGACTATGAAAACCGGGGAGCTGTTTTTT.

This CDR3 is CASSSTGRYHGYTF. The CDR3 nucleotides read TGTGCCAGCAGCTCGACAGGGCGCTACCATGGCTACACCTTC. The chain has TRBV7-9 and TRBJ1-2; TRBD1 matches at 7 bases. This CDR3 spans 14 amino acids. Germline V lookup: CDR1 SEHNR, CDR2 FQNEAQ (reference sequence). Trimming cost V 4 bases and J 6 bases; bases outside gene matches: 8. Looking up the rest from reference TRBV7-9 and TRBJ1-2 gives the full variable domain: DTGVSQNPRHKITKRGQNVTFRCDPISEHNRLYWYRQTLGQGPEFLTYFQNEAQLEKSRLLSDRFSAERPKGSFSTLEIQRTEQGDSAMYLCASSSTGRYHGYTFGSGTRLTVV.